The clone carrying this T cell receptor beta chain was recorded at least ten times. The authors amplified TCR beta CDR3 from genomic DNA using two-round multiplex PCR. Primers were specific to each TRBV and TRBJ gene in first-round PCR. TCRdb re-called the multiplex PCR reads with MiXCR, one entry per CDR3 protein. The sample records over 14,000 distinct CDR3 sequences, roughly 29% being singletons. The source of the sample is a study of prognosis after radiotherapy for stage I lung cancer. Looked up from germline, CDR1 is MNHNS and CDR2 is SASEGT. Trimming cost V 6 bases and J 3 bases; bases outside gene matches: 5. This CDR3 has 13 amino acids.

The clonotype comes from a donor at least 50 years old with non-small cell lung cancer. The sample here was PBMCs, taken before or after stereotactic body radiation therapy (not recorded which). This sequence joins TRBV6-1 and TRBJ2-7, with 7 bases matching TRBD2. CDR3 residues: CASSTTSVYEQYF. For the CDR3, the DNA is TGTGCCAGCAGCACAACTAGCGTCTACGAGCAGTACTTC.